This entry describes one TCR beta chain. These data are taken from a study of OX40 agonist ivuxolimab in advanced cancers. On the study more broadly: Each dose-escalation patient presented with hepatocellular carcinoma, melanoma, renal cell or head and neck cancer.

Data came from immunoSEQ multiplex PCR; TCRdb stores just in-frame clones and leaves some out. The sample holds 30,000 to 45,000 clones, roughly 91% seen once. V was pared by 3 bases and J by 6 bases, with 15 bases between. There are 15 residues in the CDR3. Germline loops: CDR1 SGHVS, CDR2 FNYEAQ. The specimen was CD4+ or CD8+ T cells sorted from blood, collected in a trial of the OX40 agonist ivuxolimab. This chain uses TRBV7-6 with TRBJ2-1; the D gene is possibly TRBD2 (6 bases). The TCR sequence derives from an adult with an advanced solid tumor such as melanoma, head and neck, liver or kidney cancer. This CDR3 reads CASSFIGSLFNEQFF. The CDR3 coding sequence is TGTGCCAGCAGCTTTATCGGGAGTCTTTTCAATGAGCAGTTCTTC.